This entry concerns a single TCR beta chain. Its specificity is not known. TCR beta libraries were built with iRepertoire HTBI primers and Arm-PCR of CDR3 regions. TCRdb re-analysed the multiplex PCR reads in MiXCR, keeping a single row per CDR3 protein. The profile shows approximately 360,000 distinct CDR3 sequences, roughly 20% of them singletons. CDR1 and CDR2 from the germline V gene are SGHRS and YFSETQ. CDR3 length: 16 residues. Trimming left V 3 bases short and J 0 bases short, with 16 bases between. These data belong to a study of regulatory T cells in long-lasting Graves disease. Study results and limitations: The TCR repertoire of persistent Graves' patients was less diverse than that of newly diagnosed ones.

Noted time point: persistent/refractory GD, antithyroid drugs over 5 years with positive TRAb. Following extraction of RNA from PBMCs, that RNA was used to make the TCR library. Patients with Graves' disease were diagnosed by American Thyroid Association guidelines. The receptor was isolated from a middle-aged woman with Graves disease. The chain uses TRBV5-1 and TRBJ2-7, with no clear D. Sequences were derived from peripheral blood mononuclear cells (PBMCs), sampled when the disease was refractory, from a patient treated with antithyroid drugs. The CDR3: CASSYYLTQFSYEQYF. In DNA, the CDR3 is TGCGCCAGCAGCTACTATCTGACACAATTCTCCTACGAGCAGTACTTC. Full variable domain (remainder filled in from reference TRBV5-1 and TRBJ2-7): KAGVTQTPRYLIKTRGQQVTLSCSPISGHRSVSWYQQTPGQGLQFLFEYFSETQRNKGNFPGRFSGRQFSNSRSEMNVSTLELGDSALYLCASSYYLTQFSYEQYFGPGTRLTVT.